A selection of T cell receptor beta chains follows, all from one sample in a study of T cells in Graves' hyperthyroidism and ophthalmopathy. TCRdb analysed the multiplex PCR reads with MiXCR anew, one entry per CDR3 protein. This repertoire shows hundreds of thousands of distinct CDR3 sequences, around 46% found once; its top ten account for roughly 8.2%. The specimen sequenced was peripheral blood or thyroid tissue (not recorded which). Receptors were obtained from a woman aged 18-29 years with Graves' hyperthyroidism. Both conserved end residues are part of each CDR3. D genes are given only for firm matches. Not every row has a clone size; where given, it reads once, few, many or a size class.

J: TRBJ2-5; size: -; V: TRBV7-8; D: -; CDR3: CASSLGTQDGHSYQETQYF; DNA: TGTGCCAGCAGCTTAGGAACCCAAGATGGACATTCGTACCAAGAGACCCAGTACTTC
J: TRBJ2-3; size: -; V: TRBV25-1; D: -; CDR3: CASRQGTDTQYF; DNA: TGTGCCAGCAGACAAGGCACAGATACGCAGTATTTT
J: TRBJ1-5; size: -; V: TRBV25-1; D: -; CDR3: CASMDGGVGQPQHF; DNA: TGTGCCAGCATGGATGGGGGTGTCGGACAGCCCCAGCATTTT
J: TRBJ1-5; size: -; V: TRBV7-3; D: -; CDR3: CASRASRGHGNQPQHF; DNA: TGTGCCAGCAGAGCCTCCAGGGGTCACGGCAATCAGCCCCAGCATTTT
J: TRBJ1-1; size: -; V: TRBV18; D: -; CDR3: CASSPQPGNTEAFF; DNA: TGTGCCAGCTCACCACAACCGGGGAACACTGAAGCTTTCTTT
J: TRBJ2-2; size: few; V: TRBV7-9; D: -; CDR3: CASSLSRRENTGELFF; DNA: TGTGCCAGCAGCTTAAGTCGGCGGGAGAACACCGGGGAGCTGTTTTTT
J: TRBJ2-5; size: -; V: TRBV7-8; D: -; CDR3: CASSLARAGETQYF; DNA: TGTGCCAGCAGCTTAGCCAGGGCGGGGGAGACCCAGTACTTC
J: TRBJ1-2; size: -; V: TRBV29-1; D: TRBD1; CDR3: CSVEDGTGGHGGYTF; DNA: TGCAGCGTTGAAGACGGTACAGGGGGACATGGTGGCTACACCTTC
J: TRBJ1-4; size: many; V: TRBV7-9; D: TRBD1; CDR3: CASSLGAQGREKLFF; DNA: TGTGCCAGCAGCTTAGGGGCACAGGGGAGAGAAAAACTGTTTTTT
J: TRBJ2-7; size: -; V: TRBV5-6; D: TRBD2; CDR3: CASSSTRLAGGSRSYEQYF; DNA: TGTGCCAGCAGCTCGACAAGACTAGCGGGAGGGTCTCGGTCCTACGAGCAGTACTTC
J: TRBJ1-5; size: many; V: TRBV20-1; D: -; CDR3: CSARGGSNQPQHF; DNA: TGCAGTGCTAGAGGAGGGAGCAATCAGCCCCAGCATTTT
J: TRBJ2-3; size: -; V: TRBV15; D: TRBD2; CDR3: CATSSGRTSDTQYF; DNA: TGTGCCACCAGCAGCGGGAGGACGTCAGATACGCAGTATTTT
J: TRBJ1-1; size: many; V: TRBV29-1; D: -; CDR3: CSVRLVMNTEAFF; DNA: TGCAGCGTTCGATTAGTAATGAACACTGAAGCTTTCTTT
J: TRBJ1-1; size: -; V: TRBV10-3; D: -; CDR3: CASNPGGLRVEAFF; DNA: TGTGCCAGCAACCCCGGGGGGTTGCGCGTTGAAGCTTTCTTT
J: TRBJ2-3; size: -; V: TRBV19; D: -; CDR3: CASSIGRADTQYF; DNA: TGTGCCAGTAGTATCGGACGCGCAGATACGCAGTATTTT
J: TRBJ1-1; size: few; V: TRBV29-1; D: TRBD1; CDR3: CSVSGGLNTEAFF; DNA: TGCAGCGTCTCAGGGGGGTTGAACACTGAAGCTTTCTTT
J: TRBJ2-7; size: -; V: TRBV29-1; D: -; CDR3: CSVETKTYEQYF; DNA: TGCAGCGTCGAGACTAAAACCTACGAGCAGTACTTC
J: TRBJ2-5; size: many; V: TRBV2; D: -; CDR3: CASSPRRATGETQYF; DNA: TGTGCCAGCAGTCCCCGCAGGGCCACAGGCGAGACCCAGTACTTC
J: TRBJ1-2; size: -; V: TRBV7-2; D: TRBD1; CDR3: CASSLSFGRGIYGYTF; DNA: TGTGCCAGCAGCTTAAGTTTCGGCAGGGGGATCTATGGCTACACCTTC
J: TRBJ2-3; size: -; V: TRBV7-9; D: -; CDR3: CASSLGGDTDTQYF; DNA: TGTGCCAGCAGCTTAGGTGGTGACACAGATACGCAGTATTTT
J: TRBJ2-2; size: once; V: TRBV2; D: TRBD1; CDR3: CASSRGQEEGTGELFF; DNA: TGTGCCAGCAGTAGGGGACAGGAGGAAGGCACCGGGGAGCTGTTTTTT
J: TRBJ1-4; size: -; V: TRBV29-1; D: -; CDR3: CSVKGAGEKLFF; DNA: TGCAGCGTAAAAGGGGCGGGTGAAAAACTGTTTTTT
J: TRBJ1-2; size: -; V: TRBV29-1; D: -; CDR3: CSVEENRWEYGYTF; DNA: TGCAGCGTTGAAGAAAACCGATGGGAATATGGCTACACCTTC
J: TRBJ1-4; size: -; V: TRBV12-3/TRBV12-4; D: -; CDR3: CASSLGGGPVELFF; DNA: TGTGCCAGCAGTTTAGGGGGGGGACCGGTTGAACTGTTTTTT
J: TRBJ1-5; size: many; V: TRBV24-1; D: -; CDR3: CATSDSLEPQHF; DNA: TGTGCCACCAGTGATTCTCTAGAGCCCCAGCATTTT
J: TRBJ1-1; size: -; V: TRBV29-1; D: -; CDR3: CSVEKRGTEAFF; DNA: TGCAGCGTAGAAAAGAGGGGCACTGAAGCTTTCTTT
J: TRBJ2-6; size: few; V: TRBV29-1; D: TRBD2; CDR3: CSVEKTSYSSGANVLTF; DNA: TGCAGCGTTGAAAAGACTAGCTACAGCTCTGGGGCCAACGTCCTGACTTTC
J: TRBJ2-7; size: few; V: TRBV5-1; D: TRBD1; CDR3: CASSKGTALSYEQYF; DNA: TGCGCCAGCAGCAAGGGGACAGCCCTCTCCTACGAGCAGTACTTC
J: TRBJ2-7; size: -; V: TRBV7-3; D: TRBD2; CDR3: CASSLYSGTYEQYF; DNA: TGCGCCAGCAGCCTATATAGCGGGACCTACGAGCAGTACTTC
J: TRBJ2-7; size: -; V: TRBV7-4; D: TRBD2; CDR3: CASSEREGPYKKYF; DNA: TGTGCCAGCAGCGAGCGGGAGGGCCCCTACAAGAAGTACTTC
J: TRBJ1-2; size: once; V: TRBV6-2/TRBV6-3; D: -; CDR3: CASKTIRGEANYGYTF; DNA: TGTGCCAGCAAAACCATACGGGGGGAAGCTAACTATGGCTACACCTTC
J: TRBJ2-5; size: -; V: TRBV19; D: -; CDR3: CASSTQGPQETQYF; DNA: TGTGCCAGTAGTACGCAGGGTCCGCAAGAGACCCAGTACTTC
J: TRBJ1-5; size: -; V: TRBV20-1; D: TRBD1; CDR3: CSASYPGQGAQPQHF; DNA: TGCAGTGCTAGTTACCCGGGACAGGGAGCTCAGCCCCAGCATTTT
J: TRBJ1-4; size: many; V: TRBV19; D: TRBD1; CDR3: CASSAWDSGEKLFF; DNA: TGTGCCAGTAGTGCTTGGGACAGTGGGGAAAAACTGTTTTTT
J: TRBJ2-7; size: -; V: TRBV10-3; D: -; CDR3: CAISESVPGAYEQYF; DNA: TGTGCCATCAGTGAGTCTGTCCCGGGGGCGTACGAGCAGTACTTC
J: TRBJ1-1; size: few; V: TRBV29-1; D: TRBD1; CDR3: CSVTGEAFF; DNA: TGCAGCGTTACAGGGGAGGCTTTCTTT
J: TRBJ1-2; size: few; V: TRBV5-1; D: -; CDR3: CASSFDGYNYGYTF; DNA: TGCGCCAGCAGCTTCGACGGCTATAACTATGGCTACACCTTC
J: TRBJ1-4; size: many; V: TRBV2; D: -; CDR3: CASTLMDATNEKLFF; DNA: TGTGCCAGCACCCTGATGGATGCAACTAATGAAAAACTGTTTTTT
J: TRBJ2-7; size: few; V: TRBV2; D: TRBD1; CDR3: CASSTDRGRIYEQYF; DNA: TGTGCCAGCAGTACGGACAGGGGGCGTATCTACGAGCAGTACTTC
J: TRBJ2-6; size: -; V: TRBV15; D: -; CDR3: CATSRDPGRSGANVLTF; DNA: TGTGCCACCAGCAGAGACCCGGGACGCTCTGGGGCCAACGTCCTGACTTTC
J: TRBJ2-7; size: -; V: TRBV24-1; D: -; CDR3: CATSDLIREGEQYF; DNA: TGTGCCACCAGTGATTTGATCCGGGAAGGCGAGCAGTACTTC
J: TRBJ2-5; size: -; V: TRBV11-3; D: -; CDR3: CASSERERYQETQYF; DNA: TGTGCCAGCAGTGAAAGGGAAAGGTACCAAGAGACCCAGTACTTC
J: TRBJ1-6; size: -; V: TRBV20-1; D: TRBD1; CDR3: CSASYGQGNSPLHF; DNA: TGCAGTGCTAGCTACGGACAGGGCAATTCACCCCTCCACTTT